Following are 18 T cell receptor beta chains from one sample sequenced in a study of blood T cell repertoires in COVID-19. Assay: immunoSEQ multiplex PCR; the TCRdb copy retains only in-frame clones and omits some. The sample gives 30,000 to 35,000 clones, approximately 88% of which show up once; 7.9% is in the top ten. Sequencing was done on a sample of peripheral blood. All receptors come from a man aged 55 to 69 with COVID-19, enrolled during active disease.

V gene TRBV3-1 (or the pseudogene TRBV3-2) combines with J gene TRBJ2-7; TRBD1 matches at 7 bases. CDR1 is LGHDT and CDR2 is YNNKEL in the germline V gene (reference sequence). The CDR3 loop spans 15 amino acids. With 5 bases clipped from V and 3 bases from J, the junction kept 10 bases outside the gene matches. The CDR3 protein is CASSIPKTGRYEQYF. The CDR3, as DNA: TGTGCCAGCAGCATTCCTAAGACAGGGCGCTACGAGCAGTACTTC.

This chain uses TRBV6-5 with TRBJ2-2, with TRBD1 matching 7 bases. J lost 6 bases, V lost 2 bases, and 6 bases had no gene match. CDR1 MNHEY and CDR2 SVGAGI come from the germline V gene. The CDR3 loop spans 15 amino acids. In DNA form, the CDR3 reads TGTGCCAGCAGTTACGCGAACAGGGGTCCCGGGGAGCTGTTTTTT. This encodes CASSYANRGPGELFF.

In its sample, this clone was seen a few times. The chain links TRBV13 to TRBJ1-3, with TRBD1 matching 8 bases. This CDR3 has 17 residues. The ends lost 4 bases at V and 0 bases at J; junction bases unmatched: 8. Germline CDR1 and CDR2: PRHDT and FYEKMQ (reference sequence). The CDR3 spells CASSSSGQGNSGNTIYF. The CDR3, as DNA: TGTGCCAGCAGCTCTTCTGGACAGGGAAACTCTGGAAACACCATATATTTT.

This chain links TRBV3-1 (or the pseudogene TRBV3-2) with TRBJ2-7; 9 nucleotides line up with TRBD2. Germline CDR1 and CDR2: LGHDT and YNNKEL (reference sequence). There are 16 residues in the CDR3. The V segment lost 0 bases and the J segment 4 bases; nucleotides outside the gene matches: 7. The CDR3: CASSQELRSGSYEQYF. The CDR3 nucleotides read TGTGCCAGCAGCCAAGAGCTGCGTAGCGGGAGTTACGAGCAGTACTTC.

The chain links TRBV18 to TRBJ2-1, with TRBD2 identical over 8 bases. Germline lookup yields CDR1 KGHSH and CDR2 LQKENI. This CDR3 spans 16 amino acids. V shed 2 bases and J 5 bases; nucleotides not matched to a gene: 8. The CDR3 loop reads CASSPRFGGGDNEQFF. The CDR3 DNA is TGTGCCAGCTCACCAAGATTCGGGGGGGGAGACAATGAGCAGTTCTTC.

The V gene is TRBV15, the J gene TRBJ1-1; tentatively, D is TRBD1 (6 bases). Germline lookup yields CDR1 LNHNV and CDR2 YYDKDF (reference sequence). The germline V and J ends were trimmed by 5 bases and 4 bases, with 14 bases remaining between them. This CDR3 has 14 amino acids. The CDR3 reads CATSEGGQGTEAFF. CDR3 bases: TGTGCCACCAGCGAGGGGGGGCAGGGCACTGAAGCTTTCTTT.

J is TRBJ2-2 and V is TRBV18; the D gene is possibly TRBD1 (5 bases). The CDR3 covers 15 residues. V was pared by 1 base and J by 3 bases, with 9 bases between. Germline CDR1 KGHSH, CDR2 LQKENI. The DNA for the CDR3 is TGTGCCAGCTCACCACGGCAGGGTTACACCGGGGAGCTGTTTTTT. This encodes CASSPRQGYTGELFF.

Turning to this clone: Other DNA sequences in this specimen translate into the identical CDR3. The chain joins TRBV9 to TRBJ1-4, with D tentatively TRBD1 (5 bases). V dropped 0 bases and J dropped 2 bases, with 11 bases sitting between them. Germline V gives CDR1 SGDLS, CDR2 YYNGEE. There are 16 residues in the CDR3. The CDR3: CASSVGGGRTNEKLFF. CDR3 coding DNA: TGTGCCAGCAGCGTAGGCGGGGGTAGGACTAATGAAAAACTGTTTTTT.

The CDR3 region is CSVTGLNTGELFF. The CDR3 coding sequence is TGCAGCGTTACAGGTTTGAACACCGGGGAGCTGTTTTTT. The chain is built from TRBV29-1 and TRBJ2-2, with D perhaps TRBD1 (5 bases). V was pared by 5 bases and J by 1 base, with 8 bases between. This CDR3 has 13 residues. Germline V gene data show CDR1 as SQVTM and CDR2 as ANQGSEA.

The chain employs TRBV4-3 and TRBJ2-5, with 7 bases aligning to TRBD1. Germline V gene lookup returns CDR1 LGHNA and CDR2 YSLEER. V shed 0 bases and J 2 bases; nucleotides not matched to a gene: 9. CDR3 length equals 17 residues. CDR3 sequence: CASSQDLGYRGQETQYF. The CDR3 DNA is TGCGCCAGCAGCCAAGATCTGGGGTACAGGGGTCAAGAGACCCAGTACTTC.

The rearrangement joins TRBV11-2 to TRBJ2-7; D gene uncertain. This CDR3 spans 13 amino acids. The germline gives CDR1 SGHAT, CDR2 FQNNGV. With 1 base removed from V and 1 base from J, the gap between germline ends came to 5 bases. The CDR3 DNA reads as TGTGCCAGCAGCTTAGCGGGTTCCTACGAGCAGTACTTC. Amino acid sequence: CASSLAGSYEQYF.

The chain joins TRBV30 to TRBJ2-5; weak D call: TRBD1 (6 bases). CDR1 and CDR2 from the germline V gene are GTSNPN and SVGIG (reference sequence). V dropped 5 bases and J dropped 5 bases, with 12 bases sitting between them. The CDR3 is made up of 12 amino acids. The CDR3 protein is CAWGTGTETQYF. The CDR3 nucleotides read TGTGCCTGGGGCACAGGGACCGAGACCCAGTACTTC. Complete variable domain (other parts from reference TRBV30 and TRBJ2-5): SQTIHQWPATLVQPVGSPLSLECTVEGTSNPNLYWYRQAAGRGLQLLFYSVGIGQISSEVPQNLSASRPQDRQFILSSKKLLLSDSGFYLCAWGTGTETQYFGPGTRLLVL.

The chain employs TRBV18 and TRBJ2-1; D is unclear. CDR3 length equals 14 residues. The germline gives CDR1 KGHSH, CDR2 LQKENI. V lost 3 bases and J 4 bases, leaving 10 bases between the germline ends. In DNA, the CDR3 is TGTGCCAGCTCACCGCCGAGTAGATACAATGAGCAGTTCTTC. The encoded protein is CASSPPSRYNEQFF.

This chain links TRBV7-8 with TRBJ2-3, with 7 bases matching TRBD2. The CDR3 length is 15 residues. Germline V lookup: CDR1 SGHVS, CDR2 FQNEAQ. Trimming removed 4 bases from V and 6 bases from J; junction bases left unmatched: 10. CDR3 amino acids: CASSYFAGEGDTQYF. CDR3 sequence (DNA): TGTGCCAGCAGCTACTTTGCGGGAGAAGGTGATACGCAGTATTTT.

The rearrangement joins TRBV27 to TRBJ1-1; D gene unclear. This CDR3 spans 13 amino acids. Germline assignment: CDR1 MNHEY and CDR2 SMNVEV (reference sequence). V was pared by 4 bases and J by 3 bases, with 9 bases between. The CDR3 reads CASSSFLYTEAFF. CDR3 DNA: TGTGCCAGCAGTTCCTTTTTGTACACTGAAGCTTTCTTT.

The rearrangement joins TRBV6-5 to TRBJ1-5; D is unresolved. Germline-derived CDR1 and CDR2 are MNHEY and SVGAGI. V gave up 3 bases and J gave up 1 base, with 7 bases separating them. The CDR3 runs to 14 residues. The CDR3 here is CASSYGQSNQPQHF. As DNA, the CDR3 is TGTGCCAGCAGTTATGGGCAGAGCAATCAGCCCCAGCATTTT.

This CDR3 is CASSRGQLYEQYF. In DNA, the CDR3 is TGTGCCAGCAGTCGGGGACAGCTCTACGAGCAGTACTTC. The V call is TRBV28, the J call TRBJ2-7; 7 nucleotides align to TRBD1. CDR1 and CDR2 (germline): MDHEN, SYDVKM. The CDR3 consists of 13 residues. The V gene end was trimmed by 5 bases and the J gene end by 3 bases; junction bases not matched to a gene: 4. The full variable domain, in which reference TRBV28 and TRBJ2-7 provide the parts outside the CDR3, is DVKVTQSSRYLVKRTGEKVFLECVQDMDHENMFWYRQDPGLGLRLIYFSYDVKMKEKGDIPEGYSVSREKKERFSLILESASTNQTSMYLCASSRGQLYEQYFGPGTRLTVT.

The chain couples TRBV29-1 to TRBJ2-2; 13 nucleotides agree with TRBD2. This CDR3 is built from 14 residues. Germline trimming cut 4 bases from V and 8 bases from J; bases unmatched to any gene: 4. Germline lookup yields CDR1 SQVTM and CDR2 ANQGSEA. The CDR3, as DNA: TGCAGCGTTGGGACTAGCGGGAGCGGTGGGGAGCTGTTTTTT. Translating it yields CSVGTSGSGGELFF.